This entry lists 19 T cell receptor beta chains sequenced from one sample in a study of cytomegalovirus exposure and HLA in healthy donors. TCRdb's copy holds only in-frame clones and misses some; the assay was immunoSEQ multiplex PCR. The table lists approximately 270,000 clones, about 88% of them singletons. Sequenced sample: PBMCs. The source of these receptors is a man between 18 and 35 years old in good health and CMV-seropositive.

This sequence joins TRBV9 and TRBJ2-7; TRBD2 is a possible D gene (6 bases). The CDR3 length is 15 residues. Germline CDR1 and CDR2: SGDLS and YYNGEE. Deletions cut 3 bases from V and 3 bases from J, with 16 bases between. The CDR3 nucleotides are TGTGCCAGCAGCGAGAACCCGGGGAGGTTCTACGAGCAGTACTTC. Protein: CASSENPGRFYEQYF.

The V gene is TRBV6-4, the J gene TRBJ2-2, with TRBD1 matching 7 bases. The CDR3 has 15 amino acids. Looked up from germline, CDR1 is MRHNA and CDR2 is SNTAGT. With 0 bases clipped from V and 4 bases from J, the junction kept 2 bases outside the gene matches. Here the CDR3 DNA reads TGTGCCAGCAGTGACTCAGCAGGGGGCACCGGGGAGCTGTTTTTT. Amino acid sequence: CASSDSAGGTGELFF.

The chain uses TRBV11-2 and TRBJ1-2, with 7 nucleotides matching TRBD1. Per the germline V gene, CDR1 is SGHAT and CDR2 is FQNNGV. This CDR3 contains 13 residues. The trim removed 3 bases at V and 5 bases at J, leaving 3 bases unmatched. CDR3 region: CASSLGRGYGYTF. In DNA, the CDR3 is TGTGCCAGCAGCTTGGGCAGGGGGTATGGCTACACCTTC.

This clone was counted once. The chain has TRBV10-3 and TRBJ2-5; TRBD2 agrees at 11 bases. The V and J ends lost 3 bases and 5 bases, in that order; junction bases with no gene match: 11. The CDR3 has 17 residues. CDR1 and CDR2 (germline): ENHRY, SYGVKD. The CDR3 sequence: CAISEGPGTSGGETQYF. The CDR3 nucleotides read TGTGCCATCAGTGAAGGGCCTGGGACTAGCGGAGGGGAGACCCAGTACTTC.

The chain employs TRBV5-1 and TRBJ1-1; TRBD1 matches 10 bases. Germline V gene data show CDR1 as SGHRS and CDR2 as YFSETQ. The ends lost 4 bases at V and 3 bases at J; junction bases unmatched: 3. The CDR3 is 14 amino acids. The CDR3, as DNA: TGCGCCAGCAGCGCGGGACAGGGGTACACTGAAGCTTTCTTT. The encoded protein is CASSAGQGYTEAFF.

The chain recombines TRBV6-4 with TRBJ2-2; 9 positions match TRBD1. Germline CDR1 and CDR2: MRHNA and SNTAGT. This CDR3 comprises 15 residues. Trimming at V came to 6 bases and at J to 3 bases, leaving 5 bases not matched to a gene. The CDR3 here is CASREGQGDTGELFF. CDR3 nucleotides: TGTGCCAGCAGAGAGGGACAGGGTGACACCGGGGAGCTGTTTTTT.

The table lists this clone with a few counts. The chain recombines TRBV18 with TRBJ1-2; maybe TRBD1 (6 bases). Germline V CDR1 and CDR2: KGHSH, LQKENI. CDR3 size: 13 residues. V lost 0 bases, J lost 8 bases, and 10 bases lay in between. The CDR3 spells CASSPPAGAGYTF. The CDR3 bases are TGTGCCAGCTCACCACCGGCAGGGGCCGGCTACACCTTC.

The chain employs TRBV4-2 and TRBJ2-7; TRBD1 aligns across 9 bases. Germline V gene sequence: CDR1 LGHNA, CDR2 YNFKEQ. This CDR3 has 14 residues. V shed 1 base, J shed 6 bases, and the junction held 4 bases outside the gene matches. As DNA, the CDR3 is TGTGCCAGCAGCCAAGGCCCGACAGGGGGCGAGCAGTACTTC. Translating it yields CASSQGPTGGEQYF.

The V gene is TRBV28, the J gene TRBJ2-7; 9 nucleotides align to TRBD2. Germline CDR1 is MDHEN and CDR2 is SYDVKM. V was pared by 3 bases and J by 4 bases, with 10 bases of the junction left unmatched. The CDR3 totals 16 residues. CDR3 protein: CASSFHPRAGGYEQYF. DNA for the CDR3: TGTGCCAGCAGTTTCCACCCCCGGGCGGGGGGGTACGAGCAGTACTTC.

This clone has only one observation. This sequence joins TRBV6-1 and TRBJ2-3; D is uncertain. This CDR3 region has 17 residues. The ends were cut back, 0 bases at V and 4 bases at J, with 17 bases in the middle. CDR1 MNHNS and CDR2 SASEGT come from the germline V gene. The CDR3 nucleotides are TGTGCCAGCAGTGAAGCGCCGAGACGTCAAATGTCAGATACGCAGTATTTT. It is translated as CASSEAPRRQMSDTQYF.

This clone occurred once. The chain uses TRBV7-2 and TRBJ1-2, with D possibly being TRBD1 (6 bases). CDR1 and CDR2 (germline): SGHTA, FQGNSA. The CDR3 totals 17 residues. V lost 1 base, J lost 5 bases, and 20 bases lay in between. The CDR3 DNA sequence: TGTGCCAGCAGCTTAGTAGGGGGGCTCTGGGAGAGTTATGGCTACACCTTC. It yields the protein CASSLVGGLWESYGYTF.

The CDR3 sequence is CASSEGLAVYTGELFF. The CDR3 DNA is TGTGCCAGCAGCGAGGGACTAGCTGTATATACCGGGGAGCTGTTTTTT. The chain recombines TRBV9 with TRBJ2-2, with 9 bases matching TRBD2. CDR1 is SGDLS and CDR2 is YYNGEE in the germline V gene. V shed 3 bases and J 5 bases; nucleotides not matched to a gene: 8. This CDR3 has 16 residues.

The CDR3 DNA is TGTGCCAGCCGTATGTCCGGAACAGCCACAGATACGCAGTATTTT. Translation gives CASRMSGTATDTQYF. V and J are TRBV6-1 and TRBJ2-3; D uncertain. Trimming cost V 8 bases and J 2 bases, with 17 bases left between them. CDR1 is MNHNS and CDR2 is SASEGT in the germline V gene. CDR3 length: 15 amino acids.

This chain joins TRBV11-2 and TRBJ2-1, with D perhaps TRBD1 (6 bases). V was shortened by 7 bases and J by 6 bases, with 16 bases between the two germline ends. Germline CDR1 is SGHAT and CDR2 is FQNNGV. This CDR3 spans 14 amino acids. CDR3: CASNPIRGRNEQFF. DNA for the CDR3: TGTGCCAGCAACCCGATCAGGGGACGCAATGAGCAGTTCTTC.

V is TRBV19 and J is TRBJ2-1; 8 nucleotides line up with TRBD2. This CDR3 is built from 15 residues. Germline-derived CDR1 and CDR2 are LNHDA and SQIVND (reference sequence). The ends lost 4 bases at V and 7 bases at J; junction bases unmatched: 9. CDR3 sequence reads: CASSTGTRSHNEQFF. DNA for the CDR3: TGTGCCAGTAGTACCGGGACTAGATCTCATAATGAGCAGTTCTTC. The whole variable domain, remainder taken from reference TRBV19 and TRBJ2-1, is DGGITQSPKYLFRKEGQNVTLSCEQNLNHDAMYWYRQDPGQGLRLIYYSQIVNDFQKGDIAEGYSVSREKKESFPLTVTSAQKNPTAFYLCASSTGTRSHNEQFFGPGTRLTVL.

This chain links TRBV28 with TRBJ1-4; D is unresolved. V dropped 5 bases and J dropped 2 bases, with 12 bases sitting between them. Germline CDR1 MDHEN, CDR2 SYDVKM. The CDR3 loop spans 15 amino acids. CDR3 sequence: CASSPGGRTNEKLFF. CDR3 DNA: TGTGCCAGCAGTCCTGGAGGGCGGACTAATGAAAAACTGTTTTTT.

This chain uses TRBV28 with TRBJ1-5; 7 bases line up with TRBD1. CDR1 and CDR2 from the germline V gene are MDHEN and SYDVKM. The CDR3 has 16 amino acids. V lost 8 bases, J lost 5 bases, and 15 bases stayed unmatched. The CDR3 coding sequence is TGTGCCAGCCAGCCTCTGGGACAGCTCCCCCATCAGCCCCAGCATTTT. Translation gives CASQPLGQLPHQPQHF.

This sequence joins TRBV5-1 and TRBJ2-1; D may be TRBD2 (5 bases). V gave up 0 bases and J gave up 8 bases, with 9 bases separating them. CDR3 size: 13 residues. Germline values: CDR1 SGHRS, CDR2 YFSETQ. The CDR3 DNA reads TGCGCCAGCAGCTTGGTAGCGTTCCATGAGCAGTTCTTC. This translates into CASSLVAFHEQFF.

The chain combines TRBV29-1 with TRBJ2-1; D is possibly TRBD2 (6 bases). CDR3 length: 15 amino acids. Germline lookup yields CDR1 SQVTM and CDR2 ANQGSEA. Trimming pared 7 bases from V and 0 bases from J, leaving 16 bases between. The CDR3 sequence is CSGGGREVSYNEQFF. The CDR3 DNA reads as TGCAGCGGCGGCGGTAGGGAGGTCTCCTACAATGAGCAGTTCTTC.